This T cell receptor beta chain was retrieved from a study of blood T cell repertoires in COVID-19. The junction had 11 bases not matched to a gene; V was cut back by 5 bases and J by 10 bases. CDR1 is GTSNPN, CDR2 SVGIG, per germline (reference sequence). This CDR3 is 13 amino acids long. The method was immunoSEQ multiplex PCR; TCRdb's version includes in-frame clones alone and lacks a portion of them. The profile shows 95,000 to 150,000 clones, around 88% of them singletons. The clonotype originates from a woman in her forties or fifties with active or convalescent COVID-19. The specimen sequenced was peripheral blood. This chain links TRBV30 with TRBJ1-1; TRBD1 matches 9 bases. The CDR3 DNA sequence: TGTGCCTGGGAGCCGGGACAGGGAATTAGAGCTTTCTTT. Protein sequence: CAWEPGQGIRAFF.